This is a list of T cell receptor beta chains from one sample in a study of response to subunit inactivated influenza vaccine. TCRdb fed the RT-PCR reads into MiXCR, producing one record per CDR3 protein. The data hold approximately 730,000 distinct CDR3 sequences, with roughly 13% observed a single time. The specimen was PBMCs from blood, collected roughly 15 days before vaccination. These receptors originate from a man aged 50 to 59 who received an inactivated influenza vaccine. Each CDR3 is given with its conserved first and last residue. D genes are given only for firm matches. Rows give clone size only sometimes, using once, few, many, or a class for an expanded clone.

v_gene: TRBV6-5; d_gene: TRBD1; abundance: .; j_gene: TRBJ2-5; CDR3aa: CASSSGQGSETQYF; CDR3nt: TGTGCCAGCAGTTCCGGACAGGGATCGGAGACCCAGTACTTC
v_gene: TRBV13; d_gene: TRBD2; abundance: .; j_gene: TRBJ2-4; CDR3aa: CASSLLAGGNIQYF; CDR3nt: TGTGCCAGCAGCTTATTAGCGGGAGGCAACATTCAGTACTTC
v_gene: TRBV19; d_gene: .; abundance: few; j_gene: TRBJ2-7; CDR3aa: CASSISRGYEQYF; CDR3nt: TGTGCCAGTAGTATATCCAGGGGCTACGAGCAGTACTTC
v_gene: TRBV7-2; d_gene: TRBD2; abundance: .; j_gene: TRBJ2-3; CDR3aa: CASSLAYSSGITDTQYF; CDR3nt: TGTGCCAGCAGCTTAGCGTATTCTAGCGGGATCACAGATACGCAGTATTTT
v_gene: TRBV5-1; d_gene: TRBD2; abundance: few; j_gene: TRBJ2-1; CDR3aa: CASSRPGTSGSSSYNEQFF; CDR3nt: TGCGCCAGCAGCCGACCCGGGACTAGCGGGTCCTCCTCCTACAATGAGCAGTTCTTC
v_gene: TRBV5-5; d_gene: TRBD2; abundance: many; j_gene: TRBJ2-1; CDR3aa: CASSILGGDSYNEQFF; CDR3nt: TGTGCCAGCAGCATCCTCGGGGGGGACTCCTACAATGAGCAGTTCTTC
v_gene: TRBV6-1; d_gene: TRBD2; abundance: .; j_gene: TRBJ2-1; CDR3aa: CASSPRASGNNEQFF; CDR3nt: TGTGCCAGCAGTCCGCGGGCTAGCGGGAACAATGAGCAGTTCTTC
v_gene: TRBV29-1; d_gene: .; abundance: few; j_gene: TRBJ1-4; CDR3aa: CSVVATNEKLFF; CDR3nt: TGCAGCGTTGTTGCAACTAATGAAAAACTGTTTTTT
v_gene: TRBV28; d_gene: .; abundance: .; j_gene: TRBJ1-1; CDR3aa: CASSFLQEWNTEAFF; CDR3nt: TGTGCCAGCAGTTTTTTACAGGAGTGGAACACTGAAGCTTTCTTT
v_gene: TRBV5-1; d_gene: .; abundance: many; j_gene: TRBJ2-3; CDR3aa: CASSLAVADTQYF; CDR3nt: TGCGCCAGCAGCTTGGCCGTGGCAGATACGCAGTATTTT
v_gene: TRBV24-1; d_gene: .; abundance: few; j_gene: TRBJ1-2; CDR3aa: CATSDYPEGYTF; CDR3nt: TGTGCCACCAGTGATTATCCAGAGGGCTACACCTTC
v_gene: TRBV20-1; d_gene: TRBD2; abundance: .; j_gene: TRBJ2-3; CDR3aa: CSAGTSGEKDTQYF; CDR3nt: TGCAGTGCCGGGACTAGCGGGGAAAAAGATACGCAGTATTTT
v_gene: TRBV7-2; d_gene: .; abundance: .; j_gene: TRBJ2-7; CDR3aa: CASGRHNEQYF; CDR3nt: TGTGCCAGCGGACGACATAACGAGCAGTACTTC
v_gene: TRBV19; d_gene: TRBD1; abundance: .; j_gene: TRBJ1-2; CDR3aa: CASQPVARGHYGYTF; CDR3nt: TGTGCCAGTCAGCCCGTTGCCAGGGGGCACTATGGCTACACCTTC
v_gene: TRBV4-2; d_gene: TRBD1; abundance: .; j_gene: TRBJ1-2; CDR3aa: CASSQERDRAAGDTF; CDR3nt: TGTGCCAGCAGCCAAGAGCGGGACAGGGCGGCGGGCGACACCTTC
v_gene: TRBV7-3; d_gene: .; abundance: few; j_gene: TRBJ2-3; CDR3aa: CASSLRFRESTDTQYF; CDR3nt: TGTGCCAGCAGCTTAAGGTTCAGGGAAAGCACAGATACGCAGTATTTT
v_gene: TRBV25-1; d_gene: .; abundance: .; j_gene: TRBJ2-1; CDR3aa: CASSGQTGSSYNEQFF; CDR3nt: TGTGCCAGCAGTGGTCAAACGGGGAGCTCCTACAATGAGCAGTTCTTC
v_gene: TRBV12-3/TRBV12-4; d_gene: TRBD1; abundance: few; j_gene: TRBJ2-7; CDR3aa: CASSKRQGIPYF; CDR3nt: TGTGCCAGCAGTAAGCGACAGGGGATTCCCTACTTC
v_gene: TRBV12-3/TRBV12-4; d_gene: TRBD1; abundance: few; j_gene: TRBJ1-1; CDR3aa: CASSPIQGASTEAFF; CDR3nt: TGTGCCAGCAGTCCTATACAGGGGGCGAGCACTGAAGCTTTCTTT
v_gene: TRBV10-3; d_gene: TRBD1; abundance: few; j_gene: TRBJ2-6; CDR3aa: CAISESGQGAGANVLTF; CDR3nt: TGTGCCATCAGTGAGTCTGGACAGGGTGCTGGGGCCAACGTCCTGACTTTC
v_gene: TRBV20-1; d_gene: .; abundance: few; j_gene: TRBJ2-5; CDR3aa: CSAEGIQGPQETQYF; CDR3nt: TGCAGTGCCGAAGGAATCCAGGGGCCCCAAGAGACCCAGTACTTC
v_gene: TRBV9; d_gene: .; abundance: .; j_gene: TRBJ2-7; CDR3aa: CASSKDTGSYEQYF; CDR3nt: TGTGCCAGCAGCAAAGACACTGGTTCCTACGAGCAGTACTTC
v_gene: TRBV7-9; d_gene: TRBD1; abundance: .; j_gene: TRBJ2-1; CDR3aa: CASLGGAYNEQFF; CDR3nt: TGTGCCAGCCTAGGGGGCGCCTACAATGAGCAGTTCTTC
v_gene: TRBV20-1; d_gene: TRBD2; abundance: .; j_gene: TRBJ2-2; CDR3aa: CSALPSGKNTGELFF; CDR3nt: TGCAGTGCTCTTCCTAGCGGCAAGAACACCGGGGAGCTGTTTTTT
v_gene: TRBV12-3/TRBV12-4; d_gene: .; abundance: .; j_gene: TRBJ2-3; CDR3aa: CASSFWGVGTDTQYF; CDR3nt: TGTGCCAGCAGTTTTTGGGGGGTGGGTACAGATACGCAGTATTTT
v_gene: TRBV12-3/TRBV12-4; d_gene: .; abundance: few; j_gene: TRBJ1-5; CDR3aa: CASQLQNPSNQPQHF; CDR3nt: TGTGCCAGCCAATTGCAGAACCCAAGCAATCAGCCCCAGCATTTT
v_gene: TRBV6-1; d_gene: .; abundance: few; j_gene: TRBJ2-7; CDR3aa: CASRERQMISYEQYF; CDR3nt: TGTGCCAGCAGAGAACGACAGATGATTAGCTACGAGCAGTACTTC
v_gene: TRBV20-1; d_gene: .; abundance: .; j_gene: TRBJ2-2; CDR3aa: CSASVAGGTGELFF; CDR3nt: TGCAGTGCTAGCGTCGCAGGAGGGACCGGGGAGCTGTTTTTT
v_gene: TRBV6-1; d_gene: TRBD2; abundance: .; j_gene: TRBJ2-1; CDR3aa: CASRTGLATINEQFF; CDR3nt: TGTGCCAGCAGGACGGGACTAGCGACAATCAATGAGCAGTTCTTC
v_gene: TRBV9; d_gene: .; abundance: few; j_gene: TRBJ2-1; CDR3aa: CASSEGVSSSEQFF; CDR3nt: TGTGCCAGCAGCGAGGGCGTGAGTAGCAGTGAGCAGTTCTTC
v_gene: TRBV6-5; d_gene: .; abundance: .; j_gene: TRBJ2-1; CDR3aa: CASSYVLGNEQFF; CDR3nt: TGTGCCAGCAGTTACGTTCTGGGGAATGAGCAGTTCTTC
v_gene: TRBV5-5; d_gene: .; abundance: few; j_gene: TRBJ2-3; CDR3aa: CASSPYYALDTQYF; CDR3nt: TGTGCCAGCAGCCCTTACTACGCCCTTGATACGCAGTATTTT
v_gene: TRBV2; d_gene: TRBD2; abundance: .; j_gene: TRBJ2-1; CDR3aa: CASNPLAGGNNEQFF; CDR3nt: TGTGCCAGCAATCCGTTAGCGGGGGGCAACAATGAGCAGTTCTTC
v_gene: TRBV29-1; d_gene: .; abundance: .; j_gene: TRBJ2-3; CDR3aa: CSVTYSASTDTQYF; CDR3nt: TGCAGCGTTACTTACTCGGCTAGCACAGATACGCAGTATTTT
v_gene: TRBV6-1; d_gene: TRBD2; abundance: .; j_gene: TRBJ2-3; CDR3aa: CASSKRLAGSTDTQYF; CDR3nt: TGTGCCAGCAGTAAGAGACTAGCGGGTAGCACAGATACGCAGTATTTT
v_gene: TRBV5-6; d_gene: .; abundance: few; j_gene: TRBJ2-1; CDR3aa: CATAPSDYNEQFF; CDR3nt: TGTGCCACCGCCCCTAGCGACTACAATGAGCAGTTCTTC
v_gene: TRBV12-3/TRBV12-4; d_gene: .; abundance: .; j_gene: TRBJ2-5; CDR3aa: CASSQSGGQETQYF; CDR3nt: TGTGCCAGCAGTCAAAGTGGGGGACAAGAGACCCAGTACTTC
v_gene: TRBV15; d_gene: TRBD2; abundance: few; j_gene: TRBJ2-1; CDR3aa: CATKTGTSGNNEQFF; CDR3nt: TGTGCCACCAAGACCGGGACTAGCGGAAACAATGAGCAGTTCTTC
v_gene: TRBV6-1; d_gene: .; abundance: few; j_gene: TRBJ1-5; CDR3aa: CASSQLFGVDQPQHF; CDR3nt: TGTGCCAGCAGTCAACTTTTCGGGGTGGATCAGCCCCAGCATTTT
v_gene: TRBV6-2/TRBV6-3; d_gene: TRBD1; abundance: many; j_gene: TRBJ2-7; CDR3aa: CASNDRDRGLYEQYF; CDR3nt: TGTGCCAGCAACGATCGGGACAGGGGGCTCTACGAGCAGTACTTC
v_gene: TRBV30; d_gene: .; abundance: .; j_gene: TRBJ1-1; CDR3aa: CAWSDGGKEAFF; CDR3nt: TGTGCCTGGAGTGACGGTGGGAAGGAAGCTTTCTTT
v_gene: TRBV10-3; d_gene: .; abundance: .; j_gene: TRBJ2-3; CDR3aa: CAISADSQKLDTQYF; CDR3nt: TGTGCCATCAGTGCCGATAGCCAGAAATTAGATACGCAGTATTTT
v_gene: TRBV27; d_gene: TRBD1; abundance: few; j_gene: TRBJ2-7; CDR3aa: CASSSRTGLSYEQYF; CDR3nt: TGTGCCAGCAGTTCGCGGACAGGCCTCTCCTACGAGCAGTACTTC
v_gene: TRBV4-1; d_gene: .; abundance: few; j_gene: TRBJ2-2; CDR3aa: CASSQADGNTGELFF; CDR3nt: TGCGCCAGCAGCCAAGCGGACGGGAACACCGGGGAGCTGTTTTTT
v_gene: TRBV20-1; d_gene: TRBD2; abundance: few; j_gene: TRBJ2-1; CDR3aa: CSARDWREGYNEQFF; CDR3nt: TGCAGTGCTCGTGACTGGCGGGAGGGATACAATGAGCAGTTCTTC
v_gene: TRBV4-3; d_gene: .; abundance: many; j_gene: TRBJ1-6; CDR3aa: CASSPDAGGSSPLHF; CDR3nt: TGCGCCAGCAGCCCGGATGCAGGAGGTTCTTCACCCCTCCACTTT
v_gene: TRBV20-1; d_gene: TRBD2; abundance: .; j_gene: TRBJ2-1; CDR3aa: CSARNLAGGRNEQFF; CDR3nt: TGCAGTGCTAGAAACCTAGCGGGGGGGCGGAATGAGCAGTTCTTC
v_gene: TRBV29-1; d_gene: TRBD2; abundance: many; j_gene: TRBJ2-5; CDR3aa: CSSSSGSGETQYF; CDR3nt: TGCAGCTCCAGTAGCGGGAGTGGGGAGACCCAGTACTTC
v_gene: TRBV7-9; d_gene: .; abundance: few; j_gene: TRBJ2-4; CDR3aa: CASSSFTGNTKNIQYF; CDR3nt: TGTGCCAGCAGCTCCTTTACCGGGAATACCAAAAACATTCAGTACTTC
v_gene: TRBV20-1; d_gene: TRBD1; abundance: .; j_gene: TRBJ2-3; CDR3aa: CSASRDRGRTDTQYF; CDR3nt: TGCAGTGCTAGTCGGGACAGGGGGCGGACAGATACGCAGTATTTT
v_gene: TRBV7-9; d_gene: .; abundance: .; j_gene: TRBJ2-1; CDR3aa: CASSPTGVRGNEQFF; CDR3nt: TGTGCCAGCAGCCCAACAGGAGTCCGGGGCAATGAGCAGTTCTTC